This TCR beta chain stems from a study of cytotoxic CD8 clonotypes in ibrutinib-treated CLL. CDR3 length: 15 residues. Germline V CDR1 and CDR2: SGHRS, YFSETQ. V trimming: 4 bases; J trimming: 4 bases; junction bases outside the gene matches: 7. Here immunoSEQ multiplex PCR was the method, and the copy in TCRdb shows in-frame clones only, minus some. The repertoire holds 100,000 to 150,000 clones, with 75% to 90% as singletons. Specimen: PBMCs, collected after 24 months of ibrutinib treatment. This receptor was obtained from a human donor with chronic lymphocytic leukemia. This chain connects TRBV5-1 to TRBJ1-1, with 10 nucleotides matching TRBD1. Here the CDR3 reads CASSRSGTGATEAFF. The CDR3 nucleotides read TGCGCCAGCAGCCGATCCGGGACAGGGGCCACTGAAGCTTTCTTT.